Presented here are 17 T cell receptor beta chains from one specimen sequenced in a study of CD8 T cells in ankylosing spondylitis. One entry per CDR3 protein, called by TCRdb with MiXCR from the 5' RACE reads. The sample has approximately 550,000 distinct CDR3 sequences; roughly 13% are singletons. Study outcomes and limitations: What appeared characteristic of ankylosing spondylitis blood was a TCR beta motif of under 10 highly homologous variants.

These TCRs are of unknown antigen specificity. The sample was blood, either unsorted or a sorted T cell fraction (not recorded which). The receptor set was obtained from a male donor with ankylosing spondylitis.

The gene calls are TRBV11-2 and TRBJ2-4; D call uncertain. The CDR3 has 12 amino acids. Germline CDR1 is SGHAT and CDR2 is FQNNGV. V lost 5 bases, J lost 9 bases, and 11 bases lay in between. The CDR3 DNA sequence: TGTGCCAGCAGCCTCGGTTATAGCATTCAGTACTTC. Translation gives CASSLGYSIQYF.

The J gene is TRBJ2-1, the V gene TRBV7-8; 13 positions match TRBD2. CDR1 and CDR2 from the germline V gene are SGHVS and FQNEAQ. The CDR3 runs 16 residues. V gave up 3 bases and J gave up 5 bases; unmatched junction bases: 4. In nucleotides, the CDR3 is TGTGCCAGCAGCTTCGCCGGGACTAGCGGGAACAATGAGCAGTTCTTC. Translating it yields CASSFAGTSGNNEQFF.

This clonotype was seen many times. The chain joins TRBV12-3 or TRBV12-4 to TRBJ2-1; D is ambiguous. The germline V and J ends were trimmed by 0 bases and 7 bases, with 7 bases remaining between them. The CDR3 runs to 13 residues. The CDR3 sequence: CASSLAERNEQFF. CDR3 DNA: TGTGCCAGCAGTTTAGCTGAGAGAAATGAGCAGTTCTTC.

This clonotype was counted a few times. The chain links TRBV9 to TRBJ2-1, with no clear D. This CDR3 spans 13 amino acids. The germline V and J ends were trimmed by 4 bases and 5 bases, with 10 bases remaining between them. Germline assignment: CDR1 SGDLS and CDR2 YYNGEE. Written as DNA, the CDR3 is TGTGCCAGCAGCCTCAAAGTGGACAATGAGCAGTTCTTC. It is translated as CASSLKVDNEQFF.

This clonotype was picked up a small number of times. This chain links TRBV20-1 with TRBJ2-3; tentative D call: TRBD2 (6 bases). CDR3 length equals 14 residues. V lost 1 base, J lost 0 bases, and 8 bases lay in between. The V gene's germline CDR1 is DFQATT and CDR2 SNEGSKA (reference sequence). CDR3 bases: TGCAGTGCTAGAGGTGGAGGGAGCACAGATACGCAGTATTTT. As protein: CSARGGGSTDTQYF.

This clonotype appeared many times. V usage is TRBV25-1 and J usage is TRBJ2-6; 10 bases agree with TRBD1. Germline values: CDR1 MGHDK, CDR2 SYGVNS. The ends lost 6 bases at V and 4 bases at J; junction bases unmatched: 9. This CDR3 spans 17 amino acids. CDR3 in DNA: TGTGCCAGCAGCCTCCGGGACAGGGGTTCCGGGGCCAACGTCCTGACTTTC. Residues: CASSLRDRGSGANVLTF.

This clonotype was counted at least ten times. This chain connects TRBV7-9 to TRBJ1-3; 7 bases map to TRBD1. The CDR3 has 15 amino acids. Germline CDR1 reads SEHNR; CDR2 reads FQNEAQ (reference sequence). J lost 1 base, V lost 1 base, and 1 base had no gene match. CDR3 DNA sequence: TGTGCCAGCAGCTTAGGGGACAGATCTGGAAACACCATATATTTT. This translates into CASSLGDRSGNTIYF.

The V and J genes are TRBV11-2 and TRBJ1-3; D gene uncertain. The CDR3 extends over 15 amino acids. Germline values: CDR1 SGHAT, CDR2 FQNNGV. The V and J ends lost 0 bases and 0 bases respectively, with 6 bases between them. CDR3 coding DNA: TGTGCCAGCAGCTTAGATCCAGACTCTGGAAACACCATATATTTT. This translates into CASSLDPDSGNTIYF.

The sample holds many counts of this clonotype. The genes are TRBV2 and TRBJ1-2; D remains unclear. The CDR3 spans 12 residues. V dropped 7 bases and J dropped 5 bases, with 11 bases sitting between them. CDR1 and CDR2 (germline): SNHLY, FYNNEI. The CDR3 sequence is CASTVSEYGYTF. The CDR3 region has the DNA TGTGCCAGCACCGTCAGCGAATATGGCTACACCTTC.

The sample holds many counts of this clonotype. The chain is built from TRBV20-1 and TRBJ1-6; D gene unclear. The CDR3 length is 12 residues. Trimming removed 5 bases from V and 10 bases from J, with 12 bases in between. Germline V gene sequence: CDR1 DFQATT, CDR2 SNEGSKA (reference sequence). The chain's CDR3 is CSAAGNGSPLHF. The CDR3 DNA is TGCAGTGCTGCGGGCAACGGGTCACCCCTCCACTTT.

J is TRBJ2-1 and V is TRBV28; a possible D gene is TRBD2 (6 bases). Germline assignment: CDR1 MDHEN and CDR2 SYDVKM. V was cut by 5 bases and J by 7 bases, with 12 bases left in between. This CDR3 region has 13 residues. The CDR3 protein is CASSPGLRNEQFF. DNA for the CDR3: TGTGCCAGCAGTCCGGGACTCCGAAATGAGCAGTTCTTC.

The chain employs TRBV5-6 and TRBJ2-6; D unresolved. The CDR3 spans 16 residues. Trimming removed 4 bases from V and 0 bases from J, with 11 bases in between. CDR1 is SGHDT and CDR2 is YYEEEE in the germline V gene. The CDR3 region is CASSARLYSGANVLTF. The CDR3 DNA reads TGTGCCAGCAGCGCCCGGTTATACTCTGGGGCCAACGTCCTGACTTTC. The whole variable domain, filled in from reference TRBV5-6 and TRBJ2-6, reads DAGVTQSPTHLIKTRGQQVTLRCSPKSGHDTVSWYQQALGQGPQFIFQYYEEEERQRGNFPDRFSGHQFPNYSSELNVNALLLGDSALYLCASSARLYSGANVLTFGAGSRLTVL.

The chain links TRBV11-2 to TRBJ2-1, with TRBD2 matching 12 bases. V was clipped by 0 bases and J by 9 bases; unmatched bases: 15. The CDR3 is 19 residues long. CDR1 and CDR2 from the germline V gene are SGHAT and FQNNGV. The CDR3 sequence: CASSLDSGLAGGPSFEQFF. Here the CDR3 DNA reads TGTGCCAGCAGCTTAGATTCGGGTCTAGCGGGAGGGCCGTCCTTTGAGCAGTTCTTC. The full variable domain, with the rest looked up from reference TRBV11-2 and TRBJ2-1, is EAGVAQSPRYKIIEKRQSVAFWCNPISGHATLYWYQQILGQGPKLLIQFQNNGVVDDSQLPKDRFSAERLKGVDSTLKIQPAKLEDSAVYLCASSLDSGLAGGPSFEQFFGPGTRLTVL.

This clonotype was seen only a few times. The rearrangement links TRBV20-1 to TRBJ2-7; TRBD1 matches 8 bases. Looked up from germline, CDR1 is DFQATT and CDR2 is SNEGSKA (reference sequence). The CDR3 is made up of 14 amino acids. J lost 5 bases, V lost 3 bases, and 9 bases had no gene match. CDR3: CSARAWTGSDEQYF. CDR3 coding DNA: TGCAGTGCTAGGGCTTGGACAGGGAGCGACGAGCAGTACTTC.

This clonotype has at least ten counts. V usage is TRBV3-1 and J usage is TRBJ2-7; D is undetermined. V shed 6 bases and J shed 9 bases, with 9 bases lying between them. This CDR3 spans 10 amino acids. The germline V gene encodes CDR1 LGHDT and CDR2 YNNKEL (reference sequence). CDR3 sequence: CASSPARQYV. As DNA, the CDR3 is TGTGCCAGCAGTCCAGCCCGGCAGTACGTC.

The CDR3 region is CASSPYGDSNQPQHF. For the CDR3, the DNA is TGTGCCAGCTCACCGTACGGGGATAGCAATCAGCCCCAGCATTTT. The chain recombines TRBV18 with TRBJ1-5, with D unresolved. The germline CDR1 and CDR2 sequences are KGHSH and LQKENI. Trimming left V 3 bases short and J 0 bases short, with 9 bases between. The CDR3 covers 15 residues.

There are many counts of this clonotype. V gene TRBV29-1 combines with J gene TRBJ2-2; the D call may be TRBD1 or TRBD2 (5 bases each). The ends were cut back, 4 bases at V and 1 base at J, with 13 bases in the middle. CDR1 SQVTM and CDR2 ANQGSEA come from the germline V gene. The CDR3 totals 15 residues. CDR3: CSVVMPGQNTGELFF. The CDR3 bases are TGCAGCGTTGTCATGCCGGGGCAGAACACCGGGGAGCTGTTTTTT.